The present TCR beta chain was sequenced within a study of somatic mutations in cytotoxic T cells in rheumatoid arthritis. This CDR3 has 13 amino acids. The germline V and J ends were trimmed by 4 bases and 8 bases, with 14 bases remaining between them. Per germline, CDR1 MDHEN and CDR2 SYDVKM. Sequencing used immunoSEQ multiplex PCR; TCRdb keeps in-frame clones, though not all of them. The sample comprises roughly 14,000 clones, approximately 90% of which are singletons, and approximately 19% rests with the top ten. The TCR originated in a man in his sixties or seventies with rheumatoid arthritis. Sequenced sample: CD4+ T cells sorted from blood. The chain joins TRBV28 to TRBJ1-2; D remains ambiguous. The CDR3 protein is CASSSGRARGYTF. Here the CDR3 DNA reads TGTGCCAGCAGTTCGGGGAGGGCGCGGGGCTACACCTTC.